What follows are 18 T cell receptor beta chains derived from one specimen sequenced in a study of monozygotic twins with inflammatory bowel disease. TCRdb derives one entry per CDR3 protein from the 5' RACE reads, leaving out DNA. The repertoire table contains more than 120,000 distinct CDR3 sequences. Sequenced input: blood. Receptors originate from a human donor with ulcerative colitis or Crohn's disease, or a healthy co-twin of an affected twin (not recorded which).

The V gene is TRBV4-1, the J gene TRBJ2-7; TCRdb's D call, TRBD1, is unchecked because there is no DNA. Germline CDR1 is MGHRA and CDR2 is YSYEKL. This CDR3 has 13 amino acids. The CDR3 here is CASSRDRVGEQYF.

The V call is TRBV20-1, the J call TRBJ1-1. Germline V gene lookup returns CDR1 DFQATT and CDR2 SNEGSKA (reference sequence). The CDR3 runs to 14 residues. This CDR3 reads CSATPPRGKTEAFF.

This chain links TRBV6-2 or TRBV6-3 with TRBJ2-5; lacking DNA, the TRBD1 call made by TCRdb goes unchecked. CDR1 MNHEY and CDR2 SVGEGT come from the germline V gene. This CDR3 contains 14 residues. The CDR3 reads CASSYADRKETQYF.

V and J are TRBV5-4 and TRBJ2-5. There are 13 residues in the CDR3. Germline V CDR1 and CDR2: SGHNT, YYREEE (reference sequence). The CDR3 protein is CASSLDLVETQYF. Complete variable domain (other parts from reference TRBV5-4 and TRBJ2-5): ETGVTQSPTHLIKTRGQQVTLRCSSQSGHNTVSWYQQALGQGPQFIFQYYREEENGRGNFPPRFSGLQFPNYSSELNVNALELDDSALYLCASSLDLVETQYFGPGTRLLVL.

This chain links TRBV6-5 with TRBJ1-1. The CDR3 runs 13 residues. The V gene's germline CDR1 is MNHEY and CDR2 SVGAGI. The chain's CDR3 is CASTQWIGGEAFF.

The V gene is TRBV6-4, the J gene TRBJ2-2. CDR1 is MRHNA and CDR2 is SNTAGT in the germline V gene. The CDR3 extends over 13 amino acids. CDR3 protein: CASSEWNTGELFF.

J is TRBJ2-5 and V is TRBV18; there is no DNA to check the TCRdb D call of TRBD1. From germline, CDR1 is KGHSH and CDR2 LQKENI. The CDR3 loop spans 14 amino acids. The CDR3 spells CASSPVWGQETQYF. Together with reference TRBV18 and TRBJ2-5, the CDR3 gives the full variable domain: NAGVMQNPRHLVRRRGQEARLRCSPMKGHSHVYWYRQLPEEGLKFMVYLQKENIIDESGMPKERFSAEFPKEGPSILRIQQVVRGDSAAYFCASSPVWGQETQYFGPGTRLLVL.

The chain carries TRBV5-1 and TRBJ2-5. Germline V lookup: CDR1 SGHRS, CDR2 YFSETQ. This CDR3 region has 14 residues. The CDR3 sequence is CASSLDSTKETQYF.

The CDR3 loop is CASSPLGAGGGINEQFF. The rearrangement joins TRBV27 to TRBJ2-1; lacking DNA, the TRBD2 call made by TCRdb goes unchecked. Germline CDR1 reads MNHEY; CDR2 reads SMNVEV (reference sequence). This CDR3 is built from 17 residues.

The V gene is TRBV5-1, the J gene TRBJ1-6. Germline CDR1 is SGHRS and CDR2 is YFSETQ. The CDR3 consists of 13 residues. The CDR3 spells CASSFGLGSPLHF.

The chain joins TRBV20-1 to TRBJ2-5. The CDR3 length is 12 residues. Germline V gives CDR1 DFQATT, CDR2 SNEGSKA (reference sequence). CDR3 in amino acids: CSARAYKETQYF.

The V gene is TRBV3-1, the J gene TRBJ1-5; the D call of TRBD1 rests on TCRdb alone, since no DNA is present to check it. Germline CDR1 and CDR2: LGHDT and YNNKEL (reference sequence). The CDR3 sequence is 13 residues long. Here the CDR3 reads CASSQYGGQPQHF.

This CDR3 is CASSLQGWSNEQYF. The chain uses TRBV5-4 and TRBJ2-7. Per germline, CDR1 SGHNT and CDR2 YYREEE (reference sequence). This CDR3 region has 14 residues.

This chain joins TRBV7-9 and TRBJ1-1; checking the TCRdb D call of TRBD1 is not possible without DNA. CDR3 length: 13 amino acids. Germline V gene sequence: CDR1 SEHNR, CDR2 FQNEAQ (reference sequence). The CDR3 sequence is CASSFGGQAEAFF.

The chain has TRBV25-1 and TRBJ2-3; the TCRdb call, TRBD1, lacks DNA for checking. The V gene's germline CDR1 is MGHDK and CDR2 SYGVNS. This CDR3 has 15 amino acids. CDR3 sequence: CASSVTGQGGDTQYF. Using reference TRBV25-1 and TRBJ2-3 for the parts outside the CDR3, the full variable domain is EADIYQTPRYLVIGTGKKITLECSQTMGHDKMYWYQQDPGMELHLIHYSYGVNSTEKGDLSSESTVSRIRTEHFPLTLESARPSHTSQYLCASSVTGQGGDTQYFGPGTRLTVL.

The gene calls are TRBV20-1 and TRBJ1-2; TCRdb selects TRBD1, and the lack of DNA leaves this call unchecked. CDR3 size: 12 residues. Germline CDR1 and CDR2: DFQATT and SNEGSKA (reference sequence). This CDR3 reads CSAGQGYYGYTF.

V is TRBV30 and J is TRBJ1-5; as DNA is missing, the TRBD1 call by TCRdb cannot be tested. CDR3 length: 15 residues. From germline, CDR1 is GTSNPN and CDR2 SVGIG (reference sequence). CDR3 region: CAWRRLDRDNQPQHF.

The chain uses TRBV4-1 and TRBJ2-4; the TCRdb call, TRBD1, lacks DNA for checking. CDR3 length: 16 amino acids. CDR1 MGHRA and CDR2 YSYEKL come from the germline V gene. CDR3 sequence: CASSQGQGRAKNIQYF.